The present entry profiles one TCR beta chain with its context. Original analysis: Researchers report that nucleated cell counts were estimated from reference gene primer amplification. Here immunoSEQ multiplex PCR was the method, and the copy in TCRdb shows in-frame clones only, minus some. The D gene and trimming were derived from the DNA, and the V and J assignments and clone size from that table. There are about 170,000 clones in the sample; around nine tenths occur only once, and 3.7% lies in the top ten. The CDR3 runs to 14 residues. V lost 1 base to trimming and J lost 6 bases, with 13 bases between them. Germline V gene lookup returns CDR1 SGHAT and CDR2 FQNNGV. The data are from a study of blood T cell repertoires in COVID-19. Across the whole study: T cells, B-cell-depleted T cells, or PBMCs supplied cDNA or gDNA.

V usage is TRBV11-2 and J usage is TRBJ2-7, with D unclear. This TCR was recovered from a man aged 18 to 35 with active or convalescent COVID-19. The sample was peripheral blood. This CDR3 is CASSLGPLTVEQYF. For the CDR3, the DNA is TGTGCCAGCAGCTTAGGCCCCCTTACTGTCGAGCAGTACTTC.